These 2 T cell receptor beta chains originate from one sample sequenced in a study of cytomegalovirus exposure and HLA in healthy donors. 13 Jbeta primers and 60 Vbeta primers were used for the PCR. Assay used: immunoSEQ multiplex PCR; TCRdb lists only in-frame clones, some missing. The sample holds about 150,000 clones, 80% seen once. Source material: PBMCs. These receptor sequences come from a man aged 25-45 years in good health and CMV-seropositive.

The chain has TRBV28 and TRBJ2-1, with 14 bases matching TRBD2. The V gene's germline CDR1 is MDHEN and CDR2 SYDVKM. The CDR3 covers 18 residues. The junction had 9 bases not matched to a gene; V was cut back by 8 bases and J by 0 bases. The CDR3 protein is CASPPGLAGEGSYNEQFF. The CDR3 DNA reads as TGTGCCAGCCCTCCGGGACTAGCGGGAGAAGGCTCCTACAATGAGCAGTTCTTC.

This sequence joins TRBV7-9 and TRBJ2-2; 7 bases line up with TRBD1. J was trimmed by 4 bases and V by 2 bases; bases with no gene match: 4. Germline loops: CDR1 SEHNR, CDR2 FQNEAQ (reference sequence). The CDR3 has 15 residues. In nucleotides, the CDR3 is TGTGCCAGCAGCTTAACAGGGGTTCTCACCGGGGAGCTGTTTTTT. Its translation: CASSLTGVLTGELFF.